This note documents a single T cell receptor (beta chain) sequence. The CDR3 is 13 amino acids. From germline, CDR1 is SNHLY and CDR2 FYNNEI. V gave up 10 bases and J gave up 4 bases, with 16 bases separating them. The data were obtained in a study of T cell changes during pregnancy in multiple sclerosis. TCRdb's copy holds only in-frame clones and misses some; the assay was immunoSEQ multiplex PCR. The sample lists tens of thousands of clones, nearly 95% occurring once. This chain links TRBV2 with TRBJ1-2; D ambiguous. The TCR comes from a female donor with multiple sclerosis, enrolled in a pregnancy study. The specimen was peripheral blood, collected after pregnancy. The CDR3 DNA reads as TGTGCCACTTCGGAGGGTCATAGCTATGGCTACACCTTC. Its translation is CATSEGHSYGYTF.